The 20 T cell receptor beta chains below all came from one sample that was sequenced in a study of immune characterization of retroperitoneal liposarcoma. TCRdb independently ran MiXCR on the PCR reads; one entry per CDR3 protein. The sample comprises 7,000 to 8,000 distinct CDR3 sequences, just under 30% of which are singletons, and roughly an eighth rests with the top ten. Sequenced input: blood. Every receptor here comes from a male donor with retroperitoneal liposarcoma.

The sample holds a few counts of this clonotype. The J gene is TRBJ1-1, the V gene TRBV12-5; 7 bases match TRBD1. Looked up from germline, CDR1 is LGHNT and CDR2 is FRNRAP. With 0 bases clipped from V and 0 bases from J, the junction kept 7 bases outside the gene matches. The CDR3 covers 17 residues. Written as DNA, the CDR3 is TGTGCTAGTGGTTTGGTTTTGGGACAGATCATGAACACTGAAGCTTTCTTT. Translated: CASGLVLGQIMNTEAFF. The variable domain in full, with the rest retrieved from reference TRBV12-5 and TRBJ1-1, is DARVTQTPRHKVTEMGQEVTMRCQPILGHNTVFWYRQTMMQGLELLAYFRNRAPLDDSGMPKDRFSAEMPDATLATLKIQPSEPRDSAVYFCASGLVLGQIMNTEAFFGQGTRLTVV.

V is TRBV24-1 and J is TRBJ2-1; 13 positions agree with TRBD2. CDR3 size: 16 residues. Germline CDR1 is KGHDR and CDR2 is SFDVKD. After removal of 4 bases from V and 5 bases from J, the junction contained 4 bases not matched to a gene. Here the CDR3 reads CATSDPGLAGNNEQFF. As DNA, the CDR3 is TGTGCCACCAGTGACCCGGGACTAGCGGGGAACAATGAGCAGTTCTTC.

This chain uses TRBV6-1 with TRBJ2-5; 11 positions agree with TRBD2. The CDR3 sequence is 14 residues long. Trimming took 8 bases from V and 11 from J; bases not matched to a gene: 13. The V gene's germline CDR1 is MNHNS and CDR2 SASEGT. The CDR3 sequence is CASQLAGAGSEQYF. CDR3 bases: TGTGCCAGCCAACTAGCGGGAGCCGGAAGTGAGCAGTACTTC.

This clonotype appeared once. V gene TRBV6-1 combines with J gene TRBJ2-3; D ambiguous. Matching the DNA end better, TRBJ2-7 makes the J call doubtful. This CDR3 is built from 13 residues. CDR1 and CDR2 (germline): MNHNS, SASEGT. The CDR3 loop is CASSDLAYREQYF. Written as DNA, the CDR3 is TGTGCCAGCAGTGATTTAGCCTACCGCGAGCAGTACTTC.

V usage is TRBV6-1 and J usage is TRBJ2-1; 7 nucleotides align to TRBD2. CDR3 size: 13 residues. With V trimmed by 7 bases and J by 4 bases, 4 bases remained unmatched. Germline CDR1 reads MNHNS; CDR2 reads SASEGT. Here the CDR3 reads CASKPSGYNEQFF. The DNA for the CDR3 is TGTGCCAGCAAGCCTAGCGGTTACAATGAGCAGTTCTTC.

The table lists this clonotype with many counts. The chain has TRBV15 and TRBJ2-3; 12 bases agree with TRBD2. The germline CDR1 and CDR2 sequences are LNHNV and YYDKDF (reference sequence). The V segment lost 0 bases and the J segment 6 bases; nucleotides outside the gene matches: 10. The CDR3 runs to 18 residues. The CDR3, as DNA: TGTGCCACCAGCAGAGATACCCTAGCGGGAGGGCTAAGGGATACGCAGTATTTT. Translation gives CATSRDTLAGGLRDTQYF.

Ten or more counts support this clonotype. Given a much more abundant clone one base away, this may be a read error. The rearrangement uses TRBV6-6 and TRBJ2-1, with 8 bases identical to TRBD2. The germline CDR1 and CDR2 sequences are MNHNY and SVGAGI (reference sequence). The V and J ends lost 10 bases and 10 bases, in that order; junction bases with no gene match: 15. CDR3 size: 14 residues. The CDR3 loop reads CATHSAGAVYEQFF. CDR3 in DNA: TGTGCCACCCACTCAGCGGGAGCGGTGTACGAGCAGTTCTTC.

V and J are TRBV5-1 and TRBJ2-3; maybe TRBD2 (5 bases). The length of the CDR3 is 11 residues. V was clipped by 0 bases and J by 11 bases, with 7 bases between them. CDR1 and CDR2 from the germline V gene are SGHRS and YFSETQ. CDR3 loop: CASSLATRQYF. DNA of the CDR3: TGCGCCAGCAGCTTGGCTACTAGGCAGTATTTT.

The chain combines TRBV6-6 with TRBJ1-3; a possible D gene is TRBD1 (5 bases). Trimming removed 5 bases at V and 0 bases at J, with 11 bases between. The length of the CDR3 is 15 residues. From germline, CDR1 is MNHNY and CDR2 SVGAGI (reference sequence). The CDR3 is CASSDRPDSGNTIYF. CDR3 coding DNA: TGTGCCAGCAGTGACAGACCTGACTCTGGAAACACCATATATTTT.

Remarks on this clonotype: A junction boundary mismatches the germline segment, possibly from a read error. The V gene is TRBV6-1, the J gene TRBJ2-1; 7 bases are shared with TRBD2. The CDR3 has 14 amino acids. The germline CDR1 and CDR2 sequences are MNHNS and SASEGT. CDR3 residues: CASSDPVKQAGRVF. In DNA form, the CDR3 reads TGTGCCAGCAGTGACCCGGTCAAGCAGGCAGGGAGGGTCTTC.

The sample holds a few counts of this clonotype. This chain connects TRBV18 to TRBJ2-1, with 12 bases matching TRBD2. The junction had 3 bases not matched to a gene; V was cut back by 3 bases and J by 3 bases. The CDR3 is made up of 16 amino acids. Germline lookup yields CDR1 KGHSH and CDR2 LQKENI. The CDR3 nucleotides are TGTGCCAGCTCACCGCTAGCGGGAGGGGGCTACAATGAGCAGTTCTTC. It yields the protein CASSPLAGGGYNEQFF.

The V gene is TRBV6-1, the J gene TRBJ2-7; 14 bases line up with TRBD2. J gave up 2 bases and V 5 bases, and 14 bases lay outside the gene matches. The CDR3 spans 19 residues. Germline loops: CDR1 MNHNS, CDR2 SASEGT. The CDR3 DNA is TGTGCCAGCAGTCGTTGGACTAGCGGGAGGAGGGAGAAAGCCTACGAGCAGTACTTC. This encodes CASSRWTSGRREKAYEQYF.

This chain links TRBV7-8 with TRBJ1-3; D ambiguous. Per germline, CDR1 SGHVS and CDR2 FQNEAQ. The V gene lost 3 bases and the J gene lost 3 bases, with 12 bases spanning the gap. The CDR3 runs 15 residues. CDR3 protein: CASSFRWVGGNTIYF. The CDR3 DNA reads TGTGCCAGCAGCTTCCGGTGGGTCGGTGGAAACACCATATATTTT.

This clonotype was observed a few times. The rearrangement joins TRBV6-6 to TRBJ2-1; 10 bases align to TRBD1. The CDR3 spans 16 residues. The V and J ends lost 4 bases and 13 bases, in that order; junction bases with no gene match: 16. The germline CDR1 and CDR2 sequences are MNHNY and SVGAGI (reference sequence). The DNA for the CDR3 is TGTGCCAGCAGTTCCGGGGGACAGGGGTCTGGGGAGACCCAGTTCTTC. It is translated as CASSSGGQGSGETQFF.

The chain recombines TRBV6-5 with TRBJ1-1; no reliable D call. Germline-derived CDR1 and CDR2 are MNHEY and SVGAGI. The V gene lost 2 bases and the J gene lost 1 base, with 11 bases spanning the gap. The CDR3 has 15 residues. The CDR3 protein is CASSYAAPRNTEAFF. CDR3 nucleotides: TGTGCCAGCAGTTACGCGGCCCCTCGGAACACTGAAGCTTTCTTT.

This clonotype is categorized as medium-sized. The chain combines TRBV12-5 with TRBJ2-1; D is possibly TRBD1 (6 bases). From germline, CDR1 is LGHNT and CDR2 FRNRAP. The CDR3 spans 14 residues. V lost 3 bases and J 9 bases, leaving 15 bases between the germline ends. CDR3 loop: CASGLSGRGSEQFF. DNA of the CDR3: TGTGCTAGTGGTTTATCGGGAAGGGGGAGTGAGCAGTTCTTC.

This rearrangement joins TRBV5-1 to TRBJ2-3, with 8 bases fitting TRBD2. Germline CDR1 reads SGHRS; CDR2 reads YFSETQ. Losses at the gene ends were 3 bases for V and 2 bases for J; bases not matched to a gene: 14. The CDR3 length is 18 residues. The CDR3 region is CASSSIAGLGGDTDTQYF. DNA of the CDR3: TGCGCCAGCAGCTCAATAGCGGGGCTCGGTGGGGACACAGATACGCAGTATTTT. The whole variable domain, remainder taken from reference TRBV5-1 and TRBJ2-3, is KAGVTQTPRYLIKTRGQQVTLSCSPISGHRSVSWYQQTPGQGLQFLFEYFSETQRNKGNFPGRFSGRQFSNSRSEMNVSTLELGDSALYLCASSSIAGLGGDTDTQYFGPGTRLTVL.

This rearrangement joins TRBV6-5 to TRBJ2-4; possible D gene TRBD1, 5 bases. This CDR3 comprises 15 residues. Trimming pared 4 bases from V and 13 bases from J, leaving 23 bases between. Germline V gene data show CDR1 as MNHEY and CDR2 as SVGAGI. The chain's CDR3 is CASSSDQGFHNEQYF. The CDR3 DNA is TGTGCCAGCAGTTCGGACCAGGGTTTCCACAATGAGCAGTACTTC.

This chain uses TRBV4-2 with TRBJ2-1; either TRBD1 or TRBD2 may supply D (5 bases each). Trimming cost V 0 bases and J 3 bases, with 9 bases left between them. This CDR3 comprises 15 residues. Germline lookup yields CDR1 LGHNA and CDR2 YNFKEQ. The CDR3 DNA reads as TGTGCCAGCAGCCAAGATGAGAGGGGCTACAATGAGCAGTTCTTC. Protein sequence: CASSQDERGYNEQFF.

By sample fraction, this clonotype is medium-sized (0.01 to 0.1%). The genes are TRBV7-6 and TRBJ2-1; D may be TRBD1 or TRBD2 (7 bases each). CDR1 is SGHVS and CDR2 is FNYEAQ in the germline V gene. Trimming pared 0 bases from V and 8 bases from J, leaving 20 bases between. The CDR3 is made up of 17 amino acids. This CDR3 reads CASSLASRTRGLDEQFF. The CDR3 nucleotides read TGTGCCAGCAGCTTAGCCAGTCGGACTAGGGGGCTAGATGAGCAGTTCTTC.